These 27 T cell receptor beta chains were all obtained from the same sample, sequenced in a study of CD8 T cells in ankylosing spondylitis. MiXCR, run by TCRdb on the 5' RACE reads, gives a single entry per CDR3 protein. The sample records about 260,000 distinct CDR3 sequences, 20% to 30% being singletons. The specimen was blood, either unsorted or a sorted T cell fraction (not recorded which). Every receptor here comes from a male donor with ankylosing spondylitis or in good health (not recorded which).

There are many counts of this clonotype. This sequence joins TRBV30 and TRBJ2-1; TRBD2 aligns across 8 bases. The germline V gene has CDR1 GTSNPN and CDR2 SVGIG (reference sequence). The length of the CDR3 is 13 residues. With V trimmed by 5 bases and J by 8 bases, 8 bases remained unmatched. In DNA, the CDR3 is TGTGCCTGGGATCGTTATAGCGGGGATGAGCAGTTCTTC. It translates to CAWDRYSGDEQFF.

In this sample, this clonotype turned up a few times. The chain joins TRBV12-3 or TRBV12-4 to TRBJ2-1, with a possible D match to TRBD2 (5 bases). V dropped 4 bases and J dropped 10 bases, with 11 bases sitting between them. The CDR3 extends over 12 amino acids. The CDR3 coding sequence is TGTGCCAGCAGTTCGAGAGGGAACGAGCAGTTCTTC. This codes for CASSSRGNEQFF.

This clonotype has a count of ten or more. The chain couples TRBV29-1 to TRBJ2-5, with a weak D call TRBD2 (5 bases). The CDR3 is made up of 12 amino acids. Trimming removed 4 bases from V and 4 bases from J, with 10 bases in between. Germline CDR1 SQVTM, CDR2 ANQGSEA. CDR3 in amino acids: CSVGGGSETQYF. Here the CDR3 DNA reads TGCAGCGTTGGTGGAGGCTCAGAGACCCAGTACTTC.

In this sample, this clonotype turned up many times. The chain links TRBV20-1 to TRBJ1-4, with D possibly TRBD1 on 6 matching bases. The CDR3 runs to 14 residues. V lost 2 bases and J lost 8, with 15 bases in between. Germline assignment: CDR1 DFQATT and CDR2 SNEGSKA (reference sequence). The CDR3 nucleotides are TGCAGTGCTAGACTACAGGGCTTGGGAGAAAAACTGTTTTTT. It codes for CSARLQGLGEKLFF.

This chain links TRBV20-1 with TRBJ1-2; perhaps TRBD1 as D (5 bases). The CDR3 extends over 14 amino acids. The germline gives CDR1 DFQATT, CDR2 SNEGSKA (reference sequence). V lost 1 base and J lost 8, with 17 bases in between. DNA for the CDR3: TGCAGTGCTAGAGTACAGGATGGCGCGGAGGGCTACACCTTC. Translated: CSARVQDGAEGYTF.

This clonotype was observed at least ten times. This chain joins TRBV18 and TRBJ2-6; D is possibly TRBD1 (5 bases). The germline V gene has CDR1 KGHSH and CDR2 LQKENI. Trimming took off 1 base at V and 0 bases at J, with 7 bases between the two ends. This CDR3 contains 16 residues. CDR3 sequence: CASSPLTGSGANVLTF. For the CDR3, the DNA is TGTGCCAGCTCACCACTTACAGGCTCTGGGGCCAACGTCCTGACTTTC.

The chain combines TRBV20-1 with TRBJ2-4, with 8 bases fitting TRBD1. The CDR3 extends over 14 amino acids. The J segment lost 1 base and the V segment lost 5 bases, leaving 4 bases of the junction unmatched. The germline CDR1 and CDR2 sequences are DFQATT and SNEGSKA (reference sequence). CDR3: CSAYRGSAKNIQYF. The CDR3 DNA sequence: TGCAGTGCTTACAGGGGGTCCGCCAAAAACATTCAGTACTTC.

This clonotype was detected only a few times. The V call is TRBV4-2, the J call TRBJ2-3; 7 bases are a match to TRBD2. The CDR3 is 18 residues long. Per the germline V gene, CDR1 is LGHNA and CDR2 is YNFKEQ. After removal of 0 bases from V and 4 bases from J, the junction contained 13 bases not matched to a gene. CDR3 amino acids: CASSQDTGLLASADTQYF. The CDR3, as DNA: TGTGCCAGCAGCCAAGATACGGGACTACTAGCCTCCGCAGATACGCAGTATTTT.

The rearrangement joins TRBV20-1 to TRBJ2-1, with 11 bases identical to TRBD2. V dropped 6 bases and J dropped 2; count of bases not matched to a gene: 9. Germline CDR1 is DFQATT and CDR2 is SNEGSKA (reference sequence). CDR3 length: 16 amino acids. In DNA, the CDR3 is TGCAGTGCCCATCTAGCGGGGGGCCGAGCCTACAATGAGCAGTTCTTC. Translated: CSAHLAGGRAYNEQFF.

The gene calls are TRBV20-1 and TRBJ2-7; D possibly uses TRBD1 or TRBD2 (5 bases each). This CDR3 region has 13 residues. V lost 1 base and J lost 7, with 14 bases in between. CDR1 is DFQATT, CDR2 SNEGSKA, per germline (reference sequence). This CDR3 is CSARGDPVGEQYF. DNA of the CDR3: TGCAGTGCTAGAGGGGACCCCGTGGGAGAGCAGTACTTC.

This clonotype has more than one count but fewer than ten. The chain has TRBV10-2 and TRBJ2-3; 8 bases align to TRBD1. Unmatched junction bases numbered 7, after V lost 5 bases and J lost 3 bases. The CDR3 spans 15 residues. Germline V gives CDR1 WSHSY, CDR2 SAAADI. In DNA, the CDR3 is TGCGCCAGCAGTAAGGAGACAGGGGAGACAGATACGCAGTATTTT. It translates to CASSKETGETDTQYF.

The chain joins TRBV12-3 or TRBV12-4 to TRBJ2-5; D remains ambiguous. V was clipped by 7 bases and J by 6 bases, with 15 bases between them. The CDR3 runs 13 residues. The CDR3 reads CASTSPGGQTQYF. The CDR3 DNA sequence: TGTGCCAGCACCTCTCCGGGTGGCCAGACCCAGTACTTC.

The genes are TRBV20-1 and TRBJ2-2, with TRBD2 as a possible D gene (6 bases). This CDR3 has 15 amino acids. With 2 bases removed from V and 5 bases from J, the gap between germline ends came to 15 bases. Germline assignment: CDR1 DFQATT and CDR2 SNEGSKA (reference sequence). The CDR3 sequence is CSARTTGLGTGELFF. The CDR3 DNA is TGCAGTGCTAGAACCACGGGACTCGGGACCGGGGAGCTGTTTTTT.

This chain joins TRBV4-1 and TRBJ1-2; D is undetermined. This CDR3 spans 15 amino acids. V was cut by 4 bases and J by 7 bases, with 19 bases left in between. Germline lookup yields CDR1 MGHRA and CDR2 YSYEKL. CDR3 sequence (DNA): TGCGCCAGCAGCCCCTTAGACTCCTCTTATGGTGGCTACACCTTC. This translates into CASSPLDSSYGGYTF.

The table lists this clonotype with a count of one. The rearrangement joins TRBV5-5 to TRBJ2-1; possibly TRBD2 for D (6 bases). Per germline, CDR1 SGHKS and CDR2 YYEKEE (reference sequence). This CDR3 has 15 residues. The V and J ends lost 2 bases and 0 bases respectively, with 9 bases between them. The CDR3 spells CASSFDGSSYNEQFF. The CDR3 nucleotides are TGTGCCAGCAGCTTCGACGGGAGCTCCTACAATGAGCAGTTCTTC.

The table lists this clonotype with many counts. The chain uses TRBV20-1 and TRBJ2-7; TRBD2 matches 11 bases. Trimming cost V 3 bases and J 3 bases; bases outside gene matches: 4. This CDR3 has 14 residues. Germline CDR1 DFQATT, CDR2 SNEGSKA (reference sequence). The CDR3: CSARTSGKYYEQYF. The CDR3 bases are TGCAGTGCTAGGACTAGCGGGAAATACTACGAGCAGTACTTC.

The chain has TRBV12-3 or TRBV12-4 and TRBJ2-7; 8 bases map to TRBD1. This CDR3 has 15 residues. V lost 2 bases and J lost 3; bases outside the gene matches: 6. DNA for the CDR3: TGTGCCAGCAGTTTAAGTTCAGGGGGCATCTACGAGCAGTACTTC. Encoded protein: CASSLSSGGIYEQYF.

This clonotype showed up many times. V gene TRBV20-1 combines with J gene TRBJ2-7; D call uncertain. In germline, CDR1 is DFQATT, CDR2 SNEGSKA (reference sequence). The CDR3 is made up of 10 amino acids. The CDR3, as DNA: TGCAGCGCTGACTCCTACGAGCAGTACTTC. As protein: CSADSYEQYF.

This clonotype has a handful of counts. V gene TRBV15 combines with J gene TRBJ1-1, with D possibly being TRBD1 (6 bases). The CDR3 runs to 15 residues. Trimming cost V 5 bases and J 1 base, with 14 bases left between them. Germline-derived CDR1 and CDR2 are LNHNV and YYDKDF (reference sequence). In DNA, the CDR3 is TGTGCCACCAGCGTTCTTGGACAGACGAACACTGAAGCTTTCTTT. Translating it yields CATSVLGQTNTEAFF.

This chain links TRBV12-3 or TRBV12-4 with TRBJ1-1; D might be TRBD1 (5 bases). There are 14 residues in the CDR3. V lost 3 bases and J lost 1, with 9 bases in between. The CDR3 here is CASSFGTANTEAFF. CDR3 DNA: TGTGCCAGCAGTTTTGGGACGGCGAACACTGAAGCTTTCTTT.

This clonotype was seen more than once but under ten times. This chain joins TRBV20-1 and TRBJ2-1; TRBD2 agrees at 10 bases. V lost 0 bases and J lost 4; bases outside the gene matches: 9. Germline V lookup: CDR1 DFQATT, CDR2 SNEGSKA (reference sequence). CDR3 size: 17 residues. The CDR3 loop is CSARDPAPSGGYNEQFF. The DNA of the CDR3 is TGCAGTGCTAGAGATCCCGCACCTAGCGGGGGATACAATGAGCAGTTCTTC.

This clonotype was counted between two and nine times. The chain employs TRBV15 and TRBJ2-7; tentatively, D is TRBD1 (5 bases). Germline V gene sequence: CDR1 LNHNV, CDR2 YYDKDF (reference sequence). The V end lost 3 bases, the J end lost 2 bases, and 14 bases lay between the germline ends. The CDR3 runs 15 residues. CDR3 sequence reads: CATSRGKTDAYEQYF. The CDR3 region has the DNA TGTGCCACCAGCAGGGGGAAGACAGATGCCTACGAGCAGTACTTC.

The chain joins TRBV12-3 or TRBV12-4 to TRBJ1-1; D gene uncertain. CDR3 length: 12 amino acids. With 3 bases removed from V and 8 bases from J, the gap between germline ends came to 10 bases. CDR3 in DNA: TGTGCCAGCAGTTTCGGGCCAACCGAAGCTTTCTTT. Encoded protein: CASSFGPTEAFF.

In its sample, this clonotype was seen many times. The chain is built from TRBV20-1 and TRBJ1-5; the D gene is possibly TRBD1 (6 bases). Per the germline V gene, CDR1 is DFQATT and CDR2 is SNEGSKA (reference sequence). V lost 6 bases to trimming and J lost 2 bases, with 11 bases between them. CDR3 length: 13 amino acids. The CDR3 protein is CSAQGGGNQPQHF. CDR3 DNA sequence: TGCAGTGCACAGGGTGGTGGCAATCAGCCCCAGCATTTT.

Notes on this clonotype: A much larger clone sits a single nucleotide away, making a read error possible. This sequence joins TRBV12-3 or TRBV12-4 and TRBJ2-2, with TRBD1 identical over 7 bases. The CDR3 extends over 15 amino acids. CDR3 DNA sequence: TGTTCCAGCAGTTTTAGGACAGGCATCACCGGGGAGCTGTTTTTT. Its protein is CSSSFRTGITGELFF.

This clonotype occurred a few times. V gene TRBV20-1 combines with J gene TRBJ2-1; weak D call: TRBD1 (6 bases). The V and J ends lost 6 bases and 4 bases respectively, with 22 bases between them. Germline CDR1 DFQATT, CDR2 SNEGSKA (reference sequence). The CDR3 sequence is 16 residues long. DNA for the CDR3: TGCAGTGCGCCCCTCGGTAGGCAGGGGATTTACAATGAGCAGTTCTTC. Amino acids: CSAPLGRQGIYNEQFF.

About this clonotype itself: Given a much more abundant clone one base away, this may be a read error. The genes are TRBV6-5 and TRBJ2-7, with D perhaps matching TRBD1 (6 bases). This CDR3 is 14 amino acids long. Germline CDR1 is MNHEY and CDR2 is SVGAGI. CDR3 protein: CASTYSSGAYEQYF. In DNA, the CDR3 is TGTGCCAGCACTTACTCGTCAGGGGCCTACGAGCAGTACTTC.